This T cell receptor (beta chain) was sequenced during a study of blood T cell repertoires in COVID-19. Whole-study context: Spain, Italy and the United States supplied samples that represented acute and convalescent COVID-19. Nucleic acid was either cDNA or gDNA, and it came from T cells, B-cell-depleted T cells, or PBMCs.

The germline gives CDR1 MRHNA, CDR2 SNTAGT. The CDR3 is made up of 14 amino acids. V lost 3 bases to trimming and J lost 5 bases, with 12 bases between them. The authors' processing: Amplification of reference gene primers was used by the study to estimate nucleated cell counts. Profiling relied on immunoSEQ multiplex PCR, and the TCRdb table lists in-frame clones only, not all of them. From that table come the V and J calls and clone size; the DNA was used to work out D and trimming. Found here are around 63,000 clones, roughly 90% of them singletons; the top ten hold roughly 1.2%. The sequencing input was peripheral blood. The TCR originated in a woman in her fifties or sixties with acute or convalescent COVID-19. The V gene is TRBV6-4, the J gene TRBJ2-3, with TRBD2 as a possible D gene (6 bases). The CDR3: CASSEQGGGDTQYF. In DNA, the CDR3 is TGTGCCAGCAGTGAGCAGGGAGGAGGAGATACGCAGTATTTT.